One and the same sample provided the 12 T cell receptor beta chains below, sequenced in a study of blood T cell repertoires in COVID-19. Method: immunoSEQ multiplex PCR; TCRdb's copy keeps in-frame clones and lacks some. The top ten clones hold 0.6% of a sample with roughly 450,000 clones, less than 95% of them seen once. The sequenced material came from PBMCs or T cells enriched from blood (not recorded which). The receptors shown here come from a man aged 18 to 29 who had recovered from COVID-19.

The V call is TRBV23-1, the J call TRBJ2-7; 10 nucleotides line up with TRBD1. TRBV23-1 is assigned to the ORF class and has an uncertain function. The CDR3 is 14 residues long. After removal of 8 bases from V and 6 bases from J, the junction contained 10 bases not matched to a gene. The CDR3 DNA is TGCGCCAGCGCAACCGGGACAGGGGTTCGCGAGCAGTACTTC. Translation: CASATGTGVREQYF.

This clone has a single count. CDR3 DNA: TGCGCCAGCAGAGTGCGTCCGGGGCAGGGGGCAGAGATTAATTCACCCCTCCACTTT. Protein product: CASRVRPGQGAEINSPLHF. The gene calls are TRBV5-1 and TRBJ1-6; 8 bases match TRBD1. V shed 5 bases, J shed 6 bases, and the junction held 19 bases outside the gene matches. CDR1 and CDR2 (germline): SGHRS, YFSETQ. The CDR3 extends over 19 amino acids.

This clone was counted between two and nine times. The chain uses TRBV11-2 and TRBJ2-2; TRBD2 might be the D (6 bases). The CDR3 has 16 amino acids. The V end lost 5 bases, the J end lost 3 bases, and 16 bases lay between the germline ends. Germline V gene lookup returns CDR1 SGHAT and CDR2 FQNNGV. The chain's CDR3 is CASSPLGRSHTGELFF. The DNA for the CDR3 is TGTGCCAGCAGCCCCCTGGGGAGGTCGCACACCGGGGAGCTGTTTTTT.

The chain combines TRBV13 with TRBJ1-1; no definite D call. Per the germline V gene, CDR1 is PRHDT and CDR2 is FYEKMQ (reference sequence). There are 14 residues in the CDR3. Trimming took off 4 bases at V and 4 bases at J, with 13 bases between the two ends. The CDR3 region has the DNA TGTGCCAGCAGCTCCTTTACTCGAGCCACTGAAGCTTTCTTT. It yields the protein CASSSFTRATEAFF.

CDR3 loop: CASRGRDRVGEKLFF. The CDR3 region has the DNA TGTGCCAGCAGGGGACGGGACAGGGTGGGTGAAAAACTGTTTTTT. The chain recombines TRBV27 with TRBJ1-4, with 9 nucleotides matching TRBD1. Germline V CDR1 and CDR2: MNHEY, SMNVEV (reference sequence). After removal of 6 bases from V and 7 bases from J, the junction contained 9 bases not matched to a gene. This CDR3 has 15 residues.

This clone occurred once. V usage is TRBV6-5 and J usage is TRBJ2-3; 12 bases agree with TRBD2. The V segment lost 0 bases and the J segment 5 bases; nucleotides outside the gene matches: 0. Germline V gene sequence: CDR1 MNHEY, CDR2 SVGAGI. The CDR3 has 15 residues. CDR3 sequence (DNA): TGTGCCAGCAGTTACTCACTAGCGGGAGGAGATACGCAGTATTTT. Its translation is CASSYSLAGGDTQYF.

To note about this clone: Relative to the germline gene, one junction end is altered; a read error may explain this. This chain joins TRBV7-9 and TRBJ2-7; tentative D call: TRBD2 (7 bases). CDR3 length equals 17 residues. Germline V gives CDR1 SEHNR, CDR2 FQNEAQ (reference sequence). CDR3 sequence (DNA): TGTGCCAGCAGCCCGAAGGGGGGGGGCTGGACTTCCTTCGAGCAGTACTTC. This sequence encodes CASSPKGGGWTSFEQYF.

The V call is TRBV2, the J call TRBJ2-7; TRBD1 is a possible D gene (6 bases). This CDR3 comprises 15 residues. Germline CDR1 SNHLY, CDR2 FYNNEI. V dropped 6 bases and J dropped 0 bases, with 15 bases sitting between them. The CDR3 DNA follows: TGTGCCAGCAGATCACCTCTGGACAGCTCCTACGAGCAGTACTTC. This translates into CASRSPLDSSYEQYF.

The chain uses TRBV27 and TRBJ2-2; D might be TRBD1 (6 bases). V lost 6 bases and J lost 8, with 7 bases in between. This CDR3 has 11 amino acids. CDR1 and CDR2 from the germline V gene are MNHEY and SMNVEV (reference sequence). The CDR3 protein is CASRGAGELFF. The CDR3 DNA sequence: TGTGCCAGCAGGGGGGCGGGGGAGCTGTTTTTT.

The CDR3 loop reads CASSLLADSTDTQYF. CDR3 nucleotide sequence: TGTGCCAGCAGCCTACTAGCGGATAGCACAGATACGCAGTATTTT. The chain links TRBV7-3 to TRBJ2-3, with TRBD2 matching 8 bases. Looked up from germline, CDR1 is SGHTA and CDR2 is FQGTGA. Trimming cost V 5 bases and J 0 bases; bases outside gene matches: 4. There are 15 residues in the CDR3.

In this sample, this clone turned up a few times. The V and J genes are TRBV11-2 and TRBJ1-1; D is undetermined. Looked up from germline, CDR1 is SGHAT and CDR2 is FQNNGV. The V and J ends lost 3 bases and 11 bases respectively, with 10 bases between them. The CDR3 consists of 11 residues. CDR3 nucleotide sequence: TGTGCCAGCAGCTTCTCCGGGAAGGCTTTCTTT. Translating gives CASSFSGKAFF.

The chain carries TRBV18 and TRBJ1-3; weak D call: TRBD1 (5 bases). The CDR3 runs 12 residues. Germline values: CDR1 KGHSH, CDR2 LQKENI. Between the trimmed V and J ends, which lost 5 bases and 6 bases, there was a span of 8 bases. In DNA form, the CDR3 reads TGTGCCAGCTCAGAAGGGGCAAACACCATATATTTT. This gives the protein CASSEGANTIYF.